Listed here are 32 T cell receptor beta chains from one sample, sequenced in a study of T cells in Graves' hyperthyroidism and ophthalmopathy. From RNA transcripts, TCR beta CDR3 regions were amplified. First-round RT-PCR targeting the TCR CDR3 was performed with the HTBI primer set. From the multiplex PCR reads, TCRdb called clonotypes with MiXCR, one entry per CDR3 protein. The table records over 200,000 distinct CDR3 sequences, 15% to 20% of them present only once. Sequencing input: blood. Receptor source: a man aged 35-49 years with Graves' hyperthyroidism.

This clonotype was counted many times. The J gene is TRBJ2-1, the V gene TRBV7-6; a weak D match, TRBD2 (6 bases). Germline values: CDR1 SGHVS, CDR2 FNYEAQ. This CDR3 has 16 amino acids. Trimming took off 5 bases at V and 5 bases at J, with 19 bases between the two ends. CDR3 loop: CASSQQPRTINNEQFF. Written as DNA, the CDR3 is TGTGCCAGCAGCCAACAGCCTCGGACTATCAACAATGAGCAGTTCTTC.

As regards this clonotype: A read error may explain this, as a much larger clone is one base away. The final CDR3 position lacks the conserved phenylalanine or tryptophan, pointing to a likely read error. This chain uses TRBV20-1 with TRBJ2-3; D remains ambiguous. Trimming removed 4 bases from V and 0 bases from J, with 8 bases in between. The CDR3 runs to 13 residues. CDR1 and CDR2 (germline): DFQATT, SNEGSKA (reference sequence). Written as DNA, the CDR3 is TGCAGTGCTATTAGTCAAAGCACAGATACGCAGTATCTT. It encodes CSAISQSTDTQYL.

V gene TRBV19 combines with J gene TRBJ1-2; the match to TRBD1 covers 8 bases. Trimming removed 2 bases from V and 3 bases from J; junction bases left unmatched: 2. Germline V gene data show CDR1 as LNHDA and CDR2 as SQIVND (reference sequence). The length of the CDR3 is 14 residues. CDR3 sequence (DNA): TGTGCCAGTAGTATATTGGACAGGGACTATGGCTACACCTTC. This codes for CASSILDRDYGYTF.

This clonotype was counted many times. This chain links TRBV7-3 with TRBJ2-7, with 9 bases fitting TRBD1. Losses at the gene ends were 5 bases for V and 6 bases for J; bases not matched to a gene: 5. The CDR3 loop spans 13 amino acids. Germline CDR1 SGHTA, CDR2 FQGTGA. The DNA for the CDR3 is TGTGCCAGCAGCCCGACAGGGGGGTTCGAGCAGTACTTC. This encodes CASSPTGGFEQYF.

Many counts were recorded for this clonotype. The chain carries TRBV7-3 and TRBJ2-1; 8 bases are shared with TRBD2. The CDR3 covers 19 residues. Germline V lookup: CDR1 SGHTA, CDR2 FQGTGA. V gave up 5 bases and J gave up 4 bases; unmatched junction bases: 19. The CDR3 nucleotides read TGTGCCAGCAGCCCCGGGGCCGGGCGAGCGGGGGAGGGGTACAATGAGCAGTTCTTC. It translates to CASSPGAGRAGEGYNEQFF.

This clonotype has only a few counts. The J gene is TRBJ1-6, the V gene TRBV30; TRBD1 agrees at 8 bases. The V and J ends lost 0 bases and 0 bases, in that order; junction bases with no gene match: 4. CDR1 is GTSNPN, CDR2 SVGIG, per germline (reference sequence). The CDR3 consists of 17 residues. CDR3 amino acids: CAWSVHRGSSYNSPLHF. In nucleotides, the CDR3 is TGTGCCTGGAGTGTACACAGGGGGAGCTCCTATAATTCACCCCTCCACTTT.

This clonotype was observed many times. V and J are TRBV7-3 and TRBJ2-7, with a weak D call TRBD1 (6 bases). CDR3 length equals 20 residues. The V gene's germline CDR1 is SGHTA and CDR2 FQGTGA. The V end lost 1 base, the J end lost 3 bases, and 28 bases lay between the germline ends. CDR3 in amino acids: CASSLSRDVRRPGHNYEQYF. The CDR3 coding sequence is TGTGCCAGCAGCTTAAGTCGAGATGTTCGCCGTCCGGGACACAACTACGAGCAGTACTTC.

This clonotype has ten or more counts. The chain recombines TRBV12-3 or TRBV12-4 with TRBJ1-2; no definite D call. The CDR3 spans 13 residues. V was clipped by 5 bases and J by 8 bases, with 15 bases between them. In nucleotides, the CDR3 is TGTGCCAGCAGTCCACGGTGGTTAGGCGGCTACACCTTC. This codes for CASSPRWLGGYTF.

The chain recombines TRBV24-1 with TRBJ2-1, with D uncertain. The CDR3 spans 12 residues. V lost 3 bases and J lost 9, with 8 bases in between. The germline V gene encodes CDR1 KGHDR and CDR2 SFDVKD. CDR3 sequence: CATSDTYREQFF. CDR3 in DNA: TGTGCCACCAGTGATACGTATCGTGAGCAGTTCTTC.

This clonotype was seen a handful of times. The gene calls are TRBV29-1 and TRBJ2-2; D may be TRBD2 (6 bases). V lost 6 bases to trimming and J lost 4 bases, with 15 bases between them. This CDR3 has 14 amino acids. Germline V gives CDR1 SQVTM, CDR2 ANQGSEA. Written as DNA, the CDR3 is TGCAGCGTGGGACGCGGGGAGGTCACCGGGGAGCTGTTTTTT. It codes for CSVGRGEVTGELFF.

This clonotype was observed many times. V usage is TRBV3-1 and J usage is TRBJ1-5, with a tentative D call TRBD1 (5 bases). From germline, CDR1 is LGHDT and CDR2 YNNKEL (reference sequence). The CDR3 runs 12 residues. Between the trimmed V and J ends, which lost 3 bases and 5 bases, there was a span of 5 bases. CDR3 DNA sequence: TGTGCCAGCAGCCACAGGGATCAGCCCCAGCATTTT. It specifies CASSHRDQPQHF. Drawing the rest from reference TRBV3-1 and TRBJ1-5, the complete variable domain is DTAVSQTPKYLVTQMGNDKSIKCEQNLGHDTMYWYKQDSKKFLKIMFSYNNKELIINETVPNRFSPKSPDKAHLNLHINSLELGDSAVYFCASSHRDQPQHFGDGTRLSIL.

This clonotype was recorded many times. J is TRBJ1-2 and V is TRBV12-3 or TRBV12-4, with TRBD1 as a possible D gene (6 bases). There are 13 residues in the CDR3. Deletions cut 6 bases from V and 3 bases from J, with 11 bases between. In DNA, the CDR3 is TGTGCCAGCAGAAAACAGGGCTACTATGGCTACACCTTC. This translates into CASRKQGYYGYTF.

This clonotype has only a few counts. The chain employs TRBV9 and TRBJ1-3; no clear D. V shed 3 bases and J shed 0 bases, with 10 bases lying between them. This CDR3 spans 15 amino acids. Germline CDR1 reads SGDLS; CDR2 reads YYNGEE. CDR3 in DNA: TGTGCCAGCAGCGCCCGGGCCTACTCTGGAAACACCATATATTTT. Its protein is CASSARAYSGNTIYF.

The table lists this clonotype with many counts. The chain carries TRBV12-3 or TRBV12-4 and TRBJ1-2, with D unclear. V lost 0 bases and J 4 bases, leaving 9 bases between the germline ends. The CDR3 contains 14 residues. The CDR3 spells CASSLALRAYGYTF. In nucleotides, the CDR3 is TGTGCCAGCAGTTTAGCGCTAAGGGCCTATGGCTACACCTTC.

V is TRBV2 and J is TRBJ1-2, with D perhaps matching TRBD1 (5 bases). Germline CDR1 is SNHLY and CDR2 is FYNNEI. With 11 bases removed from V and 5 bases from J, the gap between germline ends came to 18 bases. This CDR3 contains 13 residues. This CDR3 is CAVQGAGGYGYTF. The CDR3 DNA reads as TGTGCCGTGCAAGGGGCAGGAGGATATGGCTACACCTTC.

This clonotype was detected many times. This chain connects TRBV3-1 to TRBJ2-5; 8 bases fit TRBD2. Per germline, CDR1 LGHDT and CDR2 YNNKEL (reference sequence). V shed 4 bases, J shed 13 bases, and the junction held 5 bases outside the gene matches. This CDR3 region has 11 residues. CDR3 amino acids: CASSRAGAPYF. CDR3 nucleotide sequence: TGTGCCAGCAGCCGAGCGGGGGCCCCGTACTTC.

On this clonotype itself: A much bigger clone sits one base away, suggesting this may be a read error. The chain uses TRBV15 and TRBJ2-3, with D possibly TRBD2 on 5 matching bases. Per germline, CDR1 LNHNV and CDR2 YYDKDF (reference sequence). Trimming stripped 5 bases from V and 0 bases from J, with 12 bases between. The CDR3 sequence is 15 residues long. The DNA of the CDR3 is TGTGCCACCAGCGTCAACGAGGGTAGCACAGATACGCAGTATTTT. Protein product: CATSVNEGSTDTQYF.

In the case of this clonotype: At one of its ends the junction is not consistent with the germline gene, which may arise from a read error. Here the CDR3 reads CASSLGGQDQETQYF. As DNA, the CDR3 is TGTGCCAGCAGCTTGGGGGGACAGGACCAAGAGACCCAGTACTTC. J is TRBJ2-5 and V is TRBV5-1; 8 bases are a match to TRBD1. Germline CDR1 is SGHRS and CDR2 is YFSETQ. This CDR3 spans 15 amino acids. The full variable domain, its missing parts supplied by reference TRBV5-1 and TRBJ2-5, is KAGVTQTPRYLIKTRGQQVTLSCSPISGHRSVSWYQQTPGQGLQFLFEYFSETQRNKGNFPGRFSGRQFSNSRSEMNVSTLELGDSALYLCASSLGGQDQETQYFGPGTRLLVL.

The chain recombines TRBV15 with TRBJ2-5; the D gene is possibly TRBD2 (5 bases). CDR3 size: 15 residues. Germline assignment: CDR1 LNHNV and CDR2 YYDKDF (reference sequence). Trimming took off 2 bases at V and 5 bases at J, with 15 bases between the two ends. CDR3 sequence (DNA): TGTGCCACCAGCAGACTCCAAACCCGGGGTGAGACCCAGTACTTC. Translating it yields CATSRLQTRGETQYF.

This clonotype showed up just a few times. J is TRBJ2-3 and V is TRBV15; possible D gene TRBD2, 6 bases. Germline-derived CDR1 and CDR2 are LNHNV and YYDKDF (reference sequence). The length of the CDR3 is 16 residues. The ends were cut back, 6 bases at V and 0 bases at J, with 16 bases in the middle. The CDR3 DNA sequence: TGTGCCACCAGACCGACTAGATCCCCTAGCACAGATACGCAGTATTTT. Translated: CATRPTRSPSTDTQYF.

In DNA form, the CDR3 reads TGTGCCAGCAGCGGATGGATGACAGGGAGTGAGCAGTTCTTC. Protein sequence: CASSGWMTGSEQFF. V usage is TRBV7-2 and J usage is TRBJ2-1, with TRBD1 matching over 7 bases. The CDR3 is 14 residues long. From germline, CDR1 is SGHTA and CDR2 FQGNSA. V lost 5 bases, J lost 9 bases, and 10 bases stayed unmatched.

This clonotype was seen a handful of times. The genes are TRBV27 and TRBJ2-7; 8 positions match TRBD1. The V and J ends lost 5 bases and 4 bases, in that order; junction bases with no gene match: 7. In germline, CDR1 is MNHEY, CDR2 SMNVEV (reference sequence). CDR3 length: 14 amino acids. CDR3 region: CASSDRGSGYEQYF. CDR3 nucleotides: TGTGCCAGCAGTGACAGGGGTAGTGGGTACGAGCAGTACTTC.

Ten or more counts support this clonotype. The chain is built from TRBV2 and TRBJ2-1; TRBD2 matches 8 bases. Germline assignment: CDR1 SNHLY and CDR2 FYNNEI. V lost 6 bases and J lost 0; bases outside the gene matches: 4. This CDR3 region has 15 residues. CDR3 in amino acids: CASRGSGGSYNEQFF. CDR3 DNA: TGTGCCAGCAGGGGGAGCGGGGGCTCCTACAATGAGCAGTTCTTC.

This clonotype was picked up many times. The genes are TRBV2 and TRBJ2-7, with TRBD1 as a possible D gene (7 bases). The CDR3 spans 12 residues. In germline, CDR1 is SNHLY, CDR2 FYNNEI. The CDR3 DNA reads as TGTGCAGGGAGGACAGGCGCCTACGAGCAGTACTTC. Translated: CAGRTGAYEQYF.

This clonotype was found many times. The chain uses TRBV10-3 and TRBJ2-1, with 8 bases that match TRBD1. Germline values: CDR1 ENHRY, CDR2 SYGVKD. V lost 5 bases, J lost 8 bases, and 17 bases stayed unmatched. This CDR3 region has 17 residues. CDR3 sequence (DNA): TGTGCCATCAGTCTCGAAGGGAGAGACAGGGGTAGGGATGAGCAGTTCTTC. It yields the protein CAISLEGRDRGRDEQFF.

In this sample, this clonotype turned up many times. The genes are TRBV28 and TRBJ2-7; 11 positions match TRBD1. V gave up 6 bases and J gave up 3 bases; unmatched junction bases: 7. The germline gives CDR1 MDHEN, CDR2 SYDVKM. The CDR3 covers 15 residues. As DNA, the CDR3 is TGTGCCAGCAGGGGGCCCGGGACAGGGGGCTACGAGCAGTACTTC. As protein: CASRGPGTGGYEQYF.

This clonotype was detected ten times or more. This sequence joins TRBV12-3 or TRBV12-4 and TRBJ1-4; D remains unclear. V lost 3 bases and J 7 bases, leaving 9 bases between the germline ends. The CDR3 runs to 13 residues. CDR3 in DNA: TGTGCCAGCAGTTTTGGTGGAGTTGAAAAACTGTTTTTT. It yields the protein CASSFGGVEKLFF.

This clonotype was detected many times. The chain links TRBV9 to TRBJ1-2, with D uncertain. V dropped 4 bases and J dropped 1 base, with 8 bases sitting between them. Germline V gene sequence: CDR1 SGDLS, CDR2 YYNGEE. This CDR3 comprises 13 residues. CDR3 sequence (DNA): TGTGCCAGCAGCCCACAAATTAACTATGGCTACACCTTC. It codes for CASSPQINYGYTF. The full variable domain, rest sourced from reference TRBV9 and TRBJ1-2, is DSGVTQTPKHLITATGQRVTLRCSPRSGDLSVYWYQQSLDQGLQFLIQYYNGEERAKGNILERFSAQQFPDLHSELNLSSLELGDSALYFCASSPQINYGYTFGSGTRLTVV.

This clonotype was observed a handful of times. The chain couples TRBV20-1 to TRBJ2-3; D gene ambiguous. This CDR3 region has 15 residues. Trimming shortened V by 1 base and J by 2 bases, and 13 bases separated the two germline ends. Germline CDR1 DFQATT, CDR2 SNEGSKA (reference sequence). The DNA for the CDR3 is TGCAGTGCTAGAGTCCGCAGGAGTTACACAGATACGCAGTATTTT. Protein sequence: CSARVRRSYTDTQYF.

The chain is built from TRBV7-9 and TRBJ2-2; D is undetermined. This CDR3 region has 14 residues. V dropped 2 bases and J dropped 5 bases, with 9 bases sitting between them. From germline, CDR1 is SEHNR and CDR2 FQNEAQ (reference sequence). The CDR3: CASSLLLVTGELFF. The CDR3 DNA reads TGTGCCAGCAGCTTATTGTTAGTAACCGGGGAGCTGTTTTTT. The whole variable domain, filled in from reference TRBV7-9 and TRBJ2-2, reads DTGVSQNPRHKITKRGQNVTFRCDPISEHNRLYWYRQTLGQGPEFLTYFQNEAQLEKSRLLSDRFSAERPKGSFSTLEIQRTEQGDSAMYLCASSLLLVTGELFFGEGSRLTVL.

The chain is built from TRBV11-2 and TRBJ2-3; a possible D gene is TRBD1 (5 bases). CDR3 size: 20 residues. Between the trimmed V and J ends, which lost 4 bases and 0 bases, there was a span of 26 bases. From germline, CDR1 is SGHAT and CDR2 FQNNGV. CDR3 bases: TGTGCCAGCAGCTCACCTCCAAAGACAGCCAGTACCATTAGCACAGATACGCAGTATTTT. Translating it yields CASSSPPKTASTISTDTQYF.

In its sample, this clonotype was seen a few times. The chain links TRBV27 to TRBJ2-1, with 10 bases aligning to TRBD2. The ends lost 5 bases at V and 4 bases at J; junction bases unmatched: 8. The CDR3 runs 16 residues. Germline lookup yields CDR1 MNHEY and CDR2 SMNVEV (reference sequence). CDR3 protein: CASSLRTSGVYNEQFF. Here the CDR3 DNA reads TGTGCCAGCAGTCTTCGGACTAGCGGAGTATACAATGAGCAGTTCTTC.